The entry below gives a single TCR beta chain sequence along with its context. Its matching antigen is unknown. This entry belongs to a study of T cells in Graves' hyperthyroidism and ophthalmopathy. Study-wide results and caveats: The model forecast ophthalmopathy, anticipating it by a median roughly 6 months before onset. Most thyroid-expanded clonotypes above 0.001 were also found in blood.

TCR beta CDR3 sequences were amplified from RNA transcripts. Researchers ran a first-round RT-PCR on the TCR CDR3 using the HTBI primer set. Via MiXCR, TCRdb re-called the multiplex PCR reads, giving one row per CDR3 protein. The sample carries around 600,000 distinct CDR3 sequences, roughly 15% recorded once. PBMCs came from about 10 ml fresh peripheral blood. CDR1 and CDR2 from the germline V gene are MDHEN and SYDVKM. The CDR3 is 13 residues long. V dropped 6 bases and J dropped 4 bases, with 12 bases sitting between them. The TCR sequence derives from a woman between 50 and 59 years old with Graves' ophthalmopathy. The source material was blood. The rearrangement joins TRBV28 to TRBJ1-2; tentative D call: TRBD1 (5 bases). The CDR3 DNA sequence: TGTGCCAGCAGGCTCGGGACGGCCTATGGCTACACCTTC. It is translated as CASRLGTAYGYTF.